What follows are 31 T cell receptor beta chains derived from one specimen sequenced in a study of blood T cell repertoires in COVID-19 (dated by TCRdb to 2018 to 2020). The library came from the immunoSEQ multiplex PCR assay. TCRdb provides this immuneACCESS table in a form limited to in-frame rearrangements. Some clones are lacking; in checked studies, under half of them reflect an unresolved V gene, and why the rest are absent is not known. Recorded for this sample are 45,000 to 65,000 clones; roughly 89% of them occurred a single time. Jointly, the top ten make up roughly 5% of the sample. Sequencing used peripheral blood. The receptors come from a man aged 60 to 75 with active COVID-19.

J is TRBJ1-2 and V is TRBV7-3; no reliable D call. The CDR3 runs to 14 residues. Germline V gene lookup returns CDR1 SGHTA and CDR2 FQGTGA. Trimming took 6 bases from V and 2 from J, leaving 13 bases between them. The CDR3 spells CASRSMRQNYGYTF. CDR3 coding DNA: TGTGCCAGCAGAAGCATGCGACAAAACTATGGCTACACCTTC. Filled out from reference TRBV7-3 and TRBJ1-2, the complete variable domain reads GAGVSQTPSNKVTEKGKYVELRCDPISGHTALYWYRQSLGQGPEFLIYFQGTGAADDSGLPNDRFFAVRPEGSVSTLKIQRTERGDSAVYLCASRSMRQNYGYTFGSGTRLTVV.

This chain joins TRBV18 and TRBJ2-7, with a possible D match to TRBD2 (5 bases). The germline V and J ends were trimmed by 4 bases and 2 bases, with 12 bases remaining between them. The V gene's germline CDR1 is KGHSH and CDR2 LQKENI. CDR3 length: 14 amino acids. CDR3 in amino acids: CASSLLGGAYEQYF. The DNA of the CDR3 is TGTGCCAGCTCACTACTAGGCGGCGCCTACGAGCAGTACTTC.

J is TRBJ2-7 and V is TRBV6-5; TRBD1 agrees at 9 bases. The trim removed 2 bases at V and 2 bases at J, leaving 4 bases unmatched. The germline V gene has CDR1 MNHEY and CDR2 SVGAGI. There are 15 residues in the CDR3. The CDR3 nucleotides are TGTGCCAGCAGTTACGCGACAGGGGGAACCTACGAGCAGTACTTC. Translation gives CASSYATGGTYEQYF.

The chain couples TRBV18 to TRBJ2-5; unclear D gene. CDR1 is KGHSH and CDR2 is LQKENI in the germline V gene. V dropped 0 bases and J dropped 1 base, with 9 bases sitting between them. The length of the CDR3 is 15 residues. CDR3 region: CASSPPTGVQETQYF. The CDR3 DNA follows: TGTGCCAGCTCACCACCGACGGGTGTCCAAGAGACCCAGTACTTC.

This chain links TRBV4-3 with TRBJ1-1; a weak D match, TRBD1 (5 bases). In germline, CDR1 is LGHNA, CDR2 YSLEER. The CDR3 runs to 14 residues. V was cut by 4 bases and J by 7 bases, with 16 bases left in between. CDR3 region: CASSRKVGGNEAFF. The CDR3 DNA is TGCGCCAGCAGCCGAAAAGTGGGGGGGAATGAAGCTTTCTTT.

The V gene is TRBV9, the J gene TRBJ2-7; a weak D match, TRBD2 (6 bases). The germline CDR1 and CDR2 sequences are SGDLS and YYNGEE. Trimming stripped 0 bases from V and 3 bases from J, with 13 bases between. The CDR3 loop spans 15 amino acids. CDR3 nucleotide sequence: TGTGCCAGCAGCGTAGGACTAGGTCTCCGCTACGAGCAGTACTTC. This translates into CASSVGLGLRYEQYF.

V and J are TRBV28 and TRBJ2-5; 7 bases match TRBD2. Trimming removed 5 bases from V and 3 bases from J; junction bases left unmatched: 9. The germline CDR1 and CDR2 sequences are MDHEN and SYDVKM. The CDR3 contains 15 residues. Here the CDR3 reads CASSPRGESEETQYF. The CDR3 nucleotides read TGTGCCAGCAGTCCACGGGGGGAATCAGAAGAGACCCAGTACTTC.

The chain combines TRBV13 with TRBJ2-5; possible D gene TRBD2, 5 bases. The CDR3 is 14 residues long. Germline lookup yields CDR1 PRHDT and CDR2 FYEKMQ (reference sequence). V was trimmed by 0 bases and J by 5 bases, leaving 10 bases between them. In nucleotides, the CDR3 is TGTGCCAGCAGCTTAGGTGGGAGTGGGGAGACCCAGTACTTC. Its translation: CASSLGGSGETQYF.

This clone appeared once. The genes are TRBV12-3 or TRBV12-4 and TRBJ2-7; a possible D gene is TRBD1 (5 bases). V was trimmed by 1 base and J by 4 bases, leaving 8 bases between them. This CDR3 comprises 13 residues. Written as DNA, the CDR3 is TGTGCCAGCAGTTTAGTTCAGGGTTACGAGCAGTACTTC. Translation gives CASSLVQGYEQYF.

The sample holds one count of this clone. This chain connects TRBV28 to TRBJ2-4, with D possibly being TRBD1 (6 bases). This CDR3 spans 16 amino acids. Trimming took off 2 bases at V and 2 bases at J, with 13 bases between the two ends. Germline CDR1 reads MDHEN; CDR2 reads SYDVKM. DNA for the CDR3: TGTGCCAGCAGTTTAAGGGGGAGAGCGTCCAAAAACATTCAGTACTTC. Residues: CASSLRGRASKNIQYF.

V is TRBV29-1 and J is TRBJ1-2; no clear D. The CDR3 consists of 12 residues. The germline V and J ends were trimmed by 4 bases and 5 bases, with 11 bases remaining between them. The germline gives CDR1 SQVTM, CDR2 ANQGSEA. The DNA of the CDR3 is TGCAGCGTTGTCCTCCCCTCTTATGGCTACACCTTC. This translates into CSVVLPSYGYTF.

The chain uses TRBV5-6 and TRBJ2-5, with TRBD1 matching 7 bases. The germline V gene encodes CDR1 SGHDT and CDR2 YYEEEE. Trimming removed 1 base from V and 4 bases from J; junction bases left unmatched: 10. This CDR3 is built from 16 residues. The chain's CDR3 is CASSLPQGLPAETQYF. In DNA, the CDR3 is TGTGCCAGCAGCTTGCCACAGGGGCTACCGGCAGAGACCCAGTACTTC. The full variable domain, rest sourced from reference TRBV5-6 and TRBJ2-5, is DAGVTQSPTHLIKTRGQQVTLRCSPKSGHDTVSWYQQALGQGPQFIFQYYEEEERQRGNFPDRFSGHQFPNYSSELNVNALLLGDSALYLCASSLPQGLPAETQYFGPGTRLLVL.

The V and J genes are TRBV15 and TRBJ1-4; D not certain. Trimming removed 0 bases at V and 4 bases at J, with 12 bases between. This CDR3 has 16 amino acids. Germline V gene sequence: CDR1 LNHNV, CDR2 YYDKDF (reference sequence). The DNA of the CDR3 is TGTGCCACCAGCAGAGATTGGGCCAGCTATAATGAAAAACTGTTTTTT. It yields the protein CATSRDWASYNEKLFF.

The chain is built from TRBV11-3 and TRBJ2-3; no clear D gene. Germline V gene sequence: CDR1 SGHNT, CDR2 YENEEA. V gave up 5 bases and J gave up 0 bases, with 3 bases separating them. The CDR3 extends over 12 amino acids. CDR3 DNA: TGTGCCAGCAGCCAGAGCACAGATACGCAGTATTTT. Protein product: CASSQSTDTQYF.

CDR3 amino acids: CSASRTARGEKLFF. CDR3 coding DNA: TGCAGTGCTAGTAGGACAGCCAGAGGTGAAAAACTGTTTTTT. The rearrangement joins TRBV20-1 to TRBJ1-4; D possibly corresponds to TRBD1 (6 bases). This CDR3 is built from 14 residues. V was cut by 3 bases and J by 7 bases, with 15 bases left in between. Germline-derived CDR1 and CDR2 are DFQATT and SNEGSKA (reference sequence).

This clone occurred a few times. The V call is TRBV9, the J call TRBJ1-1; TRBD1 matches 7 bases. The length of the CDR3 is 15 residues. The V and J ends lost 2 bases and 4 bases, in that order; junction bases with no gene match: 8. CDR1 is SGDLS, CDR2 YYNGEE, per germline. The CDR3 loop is CASSVSGGSSTEAFF. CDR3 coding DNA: TGTGCCAGCAGCGTTTCAGGGGGTAGCAGCACTGAAGCTTTCTTT.

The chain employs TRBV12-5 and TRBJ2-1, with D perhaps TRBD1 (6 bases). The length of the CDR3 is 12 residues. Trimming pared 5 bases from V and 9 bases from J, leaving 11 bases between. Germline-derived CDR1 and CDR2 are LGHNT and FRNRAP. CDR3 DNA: TGTGCTAGTGGTCTAAGGGGGACTGAGCAGTTCTTC. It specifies CASGLRGTEQFF.

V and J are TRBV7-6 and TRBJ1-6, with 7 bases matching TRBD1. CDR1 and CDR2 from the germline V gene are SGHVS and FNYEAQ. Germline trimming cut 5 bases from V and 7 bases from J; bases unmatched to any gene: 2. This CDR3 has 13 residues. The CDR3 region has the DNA TGTGCCAGCAGCGGGACAGAGAATTCACCCCTCCACTTT. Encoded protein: CASSGTENSPLHF.

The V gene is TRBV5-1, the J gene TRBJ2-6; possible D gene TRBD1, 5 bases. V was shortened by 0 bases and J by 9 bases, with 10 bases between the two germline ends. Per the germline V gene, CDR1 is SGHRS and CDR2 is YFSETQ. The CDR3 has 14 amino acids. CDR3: CASSLEGAGNVLTF. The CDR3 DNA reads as TGCGCCAGCAGCTTGGAAGGGGCCGGCAACGTCCTGACTTTC.

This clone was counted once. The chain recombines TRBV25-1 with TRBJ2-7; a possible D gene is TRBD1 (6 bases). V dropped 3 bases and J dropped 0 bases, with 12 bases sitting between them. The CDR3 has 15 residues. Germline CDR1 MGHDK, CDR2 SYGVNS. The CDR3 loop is CASSESGTSSYEQYF. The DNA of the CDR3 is TGTGCCAGCAGTGAGTCCGGGACAAGCTCCTACGAGCAGTACTTC.

The CDR3: CATSRDQGAVWPQHF. The DNA of the CDR3 is TGTGCCACCAGCAGAGATCAAGGGGCGGTTTGGCCCCAGCATTTT. The gene calls are TRBV15 and TRBJ1-5; D may be TRBD1 (5 bases). The CDR3 spans 15 residues. CDR1 is LNHNV and CDR2 is YYDKDF in the germline V gene (reference sequence). V was pared by 0 bases and J by 9 bases, with 15 bases between.

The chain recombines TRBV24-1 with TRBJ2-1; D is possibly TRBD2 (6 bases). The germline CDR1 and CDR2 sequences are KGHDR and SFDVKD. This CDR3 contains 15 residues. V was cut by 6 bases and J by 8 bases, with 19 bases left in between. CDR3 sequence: CATSPSGVGAYEQFF. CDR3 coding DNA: TGTGCCACCAGTCCCTCGGGAGTTGGGGCATATGAGCAGTTCTTC.

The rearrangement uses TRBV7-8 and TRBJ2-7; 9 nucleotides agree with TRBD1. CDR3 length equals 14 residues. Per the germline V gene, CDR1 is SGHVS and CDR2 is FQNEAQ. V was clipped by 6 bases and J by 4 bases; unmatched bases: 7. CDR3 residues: CASSKQGAPYEQYF. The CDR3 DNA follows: TGTGCCAGCAGTAAACAGGGGGCGCCTTACGAGCAGTACTTC.

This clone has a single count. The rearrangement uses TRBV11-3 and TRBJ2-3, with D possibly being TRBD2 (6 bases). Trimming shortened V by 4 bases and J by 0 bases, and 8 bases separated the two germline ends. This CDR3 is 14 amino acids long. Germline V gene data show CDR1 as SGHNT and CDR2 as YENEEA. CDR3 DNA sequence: TGTGCCAGCAGCTGGACTACTAGCACAGATACGCAGTATTTT. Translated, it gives CASSWTTSTDTQYF.

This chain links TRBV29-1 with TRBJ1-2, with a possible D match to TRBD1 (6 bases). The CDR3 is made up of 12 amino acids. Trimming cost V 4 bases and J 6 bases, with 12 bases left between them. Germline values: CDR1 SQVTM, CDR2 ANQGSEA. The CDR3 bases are TGCAGCGTTGTGCAAGGGGGTGATGGCTACACCTTC. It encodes CSVVQGGDGYTF.

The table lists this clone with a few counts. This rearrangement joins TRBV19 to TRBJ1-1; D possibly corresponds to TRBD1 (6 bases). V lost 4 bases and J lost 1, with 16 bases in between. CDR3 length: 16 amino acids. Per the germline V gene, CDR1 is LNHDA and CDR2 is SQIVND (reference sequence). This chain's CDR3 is CASSTQPRQENTEAFF. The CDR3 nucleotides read TGTGCCAGTAGTACCCAGCCGCGACAGGAGAACACTGAAGCTTTCTTT.

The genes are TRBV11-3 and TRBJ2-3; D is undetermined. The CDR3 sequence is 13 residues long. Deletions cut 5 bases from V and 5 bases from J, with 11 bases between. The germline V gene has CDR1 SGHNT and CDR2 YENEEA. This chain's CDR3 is CASSPTSRDTQYF. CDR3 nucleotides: TGTGCCAGCAGCCCTACTTCGAGAGATACGCAGTATTTT.

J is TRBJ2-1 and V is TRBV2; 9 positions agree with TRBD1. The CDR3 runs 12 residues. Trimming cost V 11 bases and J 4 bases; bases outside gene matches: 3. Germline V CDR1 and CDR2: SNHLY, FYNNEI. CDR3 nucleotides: TGTGCCCGCGGACAGGGGTACAATGAGCAGTTCTTC. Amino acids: CARGQGYNEQFF.

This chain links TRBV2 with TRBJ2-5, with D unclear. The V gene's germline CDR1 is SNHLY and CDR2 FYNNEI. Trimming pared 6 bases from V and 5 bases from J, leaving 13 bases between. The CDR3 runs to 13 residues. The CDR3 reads CASRKGVGETQYF. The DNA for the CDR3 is TGTGCCAGCAGGAAAGGTGTCGGGGAGACCCAGTACTTC. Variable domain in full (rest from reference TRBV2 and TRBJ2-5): EPEVTQTPSHQVTQMGQEVILRCVPISNHLYFYWYRQILGQKVEFLVSFYNNEISEKSEIFDDQFSVERPDGSNFTLKIRSTKLEDSAMYFCASRKGVGETQYFGPGTRLLVL.

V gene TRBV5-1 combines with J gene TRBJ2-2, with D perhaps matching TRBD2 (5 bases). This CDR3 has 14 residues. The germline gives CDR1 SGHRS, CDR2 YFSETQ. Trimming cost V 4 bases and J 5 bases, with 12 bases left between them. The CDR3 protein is CASSVRTDTGELFF. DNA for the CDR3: TGCGCCAGCAGCGTACGGACTGATACCGGGGAGCTGTTTTTT.

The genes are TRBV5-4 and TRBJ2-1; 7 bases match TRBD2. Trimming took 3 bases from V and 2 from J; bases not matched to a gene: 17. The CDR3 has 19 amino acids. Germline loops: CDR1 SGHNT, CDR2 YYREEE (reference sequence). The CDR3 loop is CASSWGRASGNTPYNEQFF. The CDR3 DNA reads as TGTGCCAGCAGCTGGGGTAGGGCTAGCGGAAACACTCCCTACAATGAGCAGTTCTTC.